This T cell receptor (beta chain) originates from a study of blood T cell repertoires in COVID-19. This table comes from immunoSEQ multiplex PCR, and its TCRdb copy is limited to in-frame clones, with some not included. Of some 130,000 clones listed, 70% to 80% are singletons. The germline V gene encodes CDR1 MGHDK and CDR2 SYGVNS. The CDR3 extends over 16 amino acids. V gave up 0 bases and J gave up 1 base, with 11 bases separating them. The rearrangement joins TRBV25-1 to TRBJ2-3, with TRBD2 as a possible D gene (6 bases). The TCR comes from a man aged 60-69 years who had recovered from COVID-19. What was sequenced was peripheral blood. The CDR3 DNA sequence: TGTGCCAGCAGTGAATATAAATCGGGAGGCACAGATACGCAGTATTTT. Residues: CASSEYKSGGTDTQYF. Drawing the rest from reference TRBV25-1 and TRBJ2-3, the complete variable domain is EADIYQTPRYLVIGTGKKITLECSQTMGHDKMYWYQQDPGMELHLIHYSYGVNSTEKGDLSSESTVSRIRTEHFPLTLESARPSHTSQYLCASSEYKSGGTDTQYFGPGTRLTVL.